The 28 T cell receptor beta chains below come from one sample, sequenced in a study of blood T cell repertoires in COVID-19. Using immunoSEQ multiplex PCR, the repertoire was profiled, and TCRdb retains in-frame clones only, with some absent. The sample lists around 330,000 clones, roughly 85% occurring once. The sample taken for sequencing was PBMCs or T cells enriched from blood (not recorded which). Receptor source: a woman younger than 45 who had been exposed to COVID-19.

The rearrangement links TRBV5-1 to TRBJ2-7; D may be TRBD1 (5 bases). This CDR3 region has 13 residues. Germline V gene lookup returns CDR1 SGHRS and CDR2 YFSETQ. Trimming cost V 1 base and J 7 bases, with 12 bases left between them. In DNA, the CDR3 is TGCGCCAGCAGCTTGATTAGGGCAGGGGAGCAGTACTTC. Its translation is CASSLIRAGEQYF.

The chain uses TRBV7-9 and TRBJ1-3; maybe TRBD1 (5 bases). The V end lost 4 bases, the J end lost 0 bases, and 16 bases lay between the germline ends. The V gene's germline CDR1 is SEHNR and CDR2 FQNEAQ (reference sequence). This CDR3 comprises 17 residues. CDR3 loop: CASSSGLDSYSGNTIYF. In DNA form, the CDR3 reads TGTGCCAGCAGCTCAGGCCTAGACAGTTACTCTGGAAACACCATATATTTT.

The CDR3 coding sequence is TGTGCCAGCCGGGGTGGCAGGAATGAAAAACTGTTTTTT. Its translation is CASRGGRNEKLFF. The V and J genes are TRBV18 and TRBJ1-4; D is ambiguous. The CDR3 is made up of 13 amino acids. The ends were cut back, 8 bases at V and 5 bases at J, with 12 bases in the middle. Germline CDR1 is KGHSH and CDR2 is LQKENI.

The chain is built from TRBV10-2 and TRBJ2-7, with D perhaps TRBD1 (5 bases). V was trimmed by 6 bases and J by 0 bases, leaving 9 bases between them. Per the germline V gene, CDR1 is WSHSY and CDR2 is SAAADI. The CDR3 is 13 amino acids. DNA of the CDR3: TGCGCCAGCAGGGGGCTCAGCTCCTACGAGCAGTACTTC. It yields the protein CASRGLSSYEQYF.

V gene TRBV30 combines with J gene TRBJ2-7, with TRBD1 identical over 8 bases. Germline CDR1 is GTSNPN and CDR2 is SVGIG (reference sequence). The CDR3 extends over 16 amino acids. With 2 bases clipped from V and 2 bases from J, the junction kept 11 bases outside the gene matches. The CDR3 bases are TGTGCCTGGAGTCGTAAGACGGGACAGGCTGCCTACGAGCAGTACTTC. The encoded protein is CAWSRKTGQAAYEQYF.

This rearrangement joins TRBV4-3 to TRBJ1-1, with D unclear. Trimming took off 0 bases at V and 0 bases at J, with 8 bases between the two ends. CDR1 is LGHNA and CDR2 is YSLEER in the germline V gene. The CDR3 has 15 residues. The DNA of the CDR3 is TGCGCCAGCAGCCAAGATAGAACAGTGAACACTGAAGCTTTCTTT. Its translation is CASSQDRTVNTEAFF.

The V and J genes are TRBV5-1 and TRBJ2-3, with 8 bases fitting TRBD2. The trim removed 3 bases at V and 5 bases at J, leaving 14 bases unmatched. From germline, CDR1 is SGHRS and CDR2 YFSETQ. The CDR3 contains 17 residues. CDR3 region: CASSSGVGGTSVDTQYF. CDR3 sequence (DNA): TGCGCCAGCAGCTCCGGAGTTGGGGGGACTAGTGTAGATACGCAGTATTTT. The complete variable domain, with remaining parts taken from reference TRBV5-1 and TRBJ2-3, reads KAGVTQTPRYLIKTRGQQVTLSCSPISGHRSVSWYQQTPGQGLQFLFEYFSETQRNKGNFPGRFSGRQFSNSRSEMNVSTLELGDSALYLCASSSGVGGTSVDTQYFGPGTRLTVL.

J is TRBJ2-3 and V is TRBV14; D not resolved. V shed 2 bases and J shed 4 bases, with 7 bases lying between them. The CDR3 extends over 13 amino acids. Germline V gene data show CDR1 as SGHDN and CDR2 as FVKESK. DNA of the CDR3: TGTGCCAGCAGCCAAAACATTGCAGATACGCAGTATTTT. This codes for CASSQNIADTQYF.

This clone has a handful of counts. J is TRBJ1-6 and V is TRBV30; weak D call: TRBD1 (6 bases). This CDR3 is 15 amino acids long. CDR1 is GTSNPN, CDR2 SVGIG, per germline (reference sequence). V shed 2 bases and J shed 2 bases, with 10 bases lying between them. CDR3 nucleotides: TGTGCCTGGAGTTCACAGGGAACCTATAATTCACCCCTCCACTTT. This translates into CAWSSQGTYNSPLHF. Supplemented by reference TRBV30 and TRBJ1-6, the full variable domain reads SQTIHQWPATLVQPVGSPLSLECTVEGTSNPNLYWYRQAAGRGLQLLFYSVGIGQISSEVPQNLSASRPQDRQFILSSKKLLLSDSGFYLCAWSSQGTYNSPLHFGNGTRLTVT.

J is TRBJ1-5 and V is TRBV7-4, with 8 nucleotides matching TRBD1. The trim removed 1 base at V and 1 base at J, leaving 9 bases unmatched. Germline CDR1 SGHVT, CDR2 SQSDAQ. The CDR3 has 18 residues. CDR3 bases: TGTGCCAGCAGCTTAGGGCAACCGGGACAGGAAAGCAATCAGCCCCAGCATTTT. Its protein product is CASSLGQPGQESNQPQHF.

The chain links TRBV18 to TRBJ1-6; maybe TRBD1 (6 bases). Germline CDR1 is KGHSH and CDR2 is LQKENI. V was cut by 0 bases and J by 6 bases, with 15 bases left in between. This CDR3 region has 17 residues. DNA for the CDR3: TGTGCCAGCTCACCACCCGGCGGACAGAATCTTAATTCACCCCTCCACTTT. This encodes CASSPPGGQNLNSPLHF.

In its sample, this clone was seen many times. The CDR3 region has the DNA TGCAGCGTCAGGGGAATACCGGGACAGGTGGGAGAGACCCAGTACTTC. Amino acid sequence: CSVRGIPGQVGETQYF. The V gene is TRBV29-1, the J gene TRBJ2-5; 8 bases agree with TRBD1. Looked up from germline, CDR1 is SQVTM and CDR2 is ANQGSEA. The CDR3 extends over 16 amino acids. V shed 6 bases, J shed 4 bases, and the junction held 16 bases outside the gene matches.

This clone was detected only a few times. This chain connects TRBV5-4 to TRBJ1-1, with 7 bases lining up with TRBD1. The CDR3 is 14 amino acids. Germline V lookup: CDR1 SGHNT, CDR2 YYREEE (reference sequence). V lost 2 bases to trimming and J lost 0 bases; unmatched junction nucleotides: 1. CDR3 in DNA: TGTGCCAGCAGCTTCACAGGGGTGAACACTGAAGCTTTCTTT. Translation gives CASSFTGVNTEAFF. Full variable domain (remainder filled in from reference TRBV5-4 and TRBJ1-1): ETGVTQSPTHLIKTRGQQVTLRCSSQSGHNTVSWYQQALGQGPQFIFQYYREEENGRGNFPPRFSGLQFPNYSSELNVNALELDDSALYLCASSFTGVNTEAFFGQGTRLTVV.

Remarks on this clone: At one end the junction does not follow the germline gene, possibly because of a read error. This chain uses TRBV9 with TRBJ1-3; the match to TRBD1 covers 11 bases. Germline V gives CDR1 SGDLS, CDR2 YYNGEE. The CDR3 has 15 amino acids. CDR3: CASSSGQGAGNTIYF. The CDR3 coding sequence is TGTGCCAGCAGCTCTGGACAGGGGGCTGGGAACACCATATATTTT.

This clone was recorded only once. The chain uses TRBV7-9 and TRBJ1-1; TRBD1 agrees at 7 bases. The CDR3 loop spans 17 amino acids. CDR1 is SEHNR and CDR2 is FQNEAQ in the germline V gene (reference sequence). Losses at the gene ends were 2 bases for V and 4 bases for J; bases not matched to a gene: 13. The DNA for the CDR3 is TGTGCCAGCAGCTTAAGGTCAGGGGGAGTGGTGATCACTGAAGCTTTCTTT. Amino acids: CASSLRSGGVVITEAFF.

The rearrangement links TRBV5-4 to TRBJ1-2; D remains unclear. The CDR3 sequence is 15 residues long. The V gene lost 3 bases and the J gene lost 4 bases, with 16 bases spanning the gap. Per germline, CDR1 SGHNT and CDR2 YYREEE (reference sequence). The CDR3 reads CASSSVADGSYGYTF. CDR3 DNA sequence: TGTGCCAGCAGCTCGGTTGCGGACGGGAGCTATGGCTACACCTTC.

This chain joins TRBV5-1 and TRBJ1-6; 10 nucleotides match TRBD1. V gave up 4 bases and J gave up 9 bases; unmatched junction bases: 4. Germline V gene sequence: CDR1 SGHRS, CDR2 YFSETQ. The CDR3 consists of 14 residues. The CDR3 nucleotides read TGCGCCAGCAGCCGGGACAGGGGAGGTTCACCCCTCCACTTT. It specifies CASSRDRGGSPLHF. Together with reference TRBV5-1 and TRBJ1-6, the CDR3 gives the full variable domain: KAGVTQTPRYLIKTRGQQVTLSCSPISGHRSVSWYQQTPGQGLQFLFEYFSETQRNKGNFPGRFSGRQFSNSRSEMNVSTLELGDSALYLCASSRDRGGSPLHFGNGTRLTVT.

The chain carries TRBV7-2 and TRBJ1-4; 7 positions match TRBD1. The CDR3 totals 14 residues. Germline V gene data show CDR1 as SGHTA and CDR2 as FQGNSA. The trim removed 4 bases at V and 5 bases at J, leaving 4 bases unmatched. The CDR3 DNA reads TGTGCCAGCAGCTACCAACAGGGGAATGAAAAACTGTTTTTT. Encoded protein: CASSYQQGNEKLFF.

V usage is TRBV11-3 and J usage is TRBJ1-1, with 7 nucleotides matching TRBD1. Losses at the gene ends were 3 bases for V and 10 bases for J; bases not matched to a gene: 5. The CDR3 is 12 residues long. CDR1 SGHNT and CDR2 YENEEA come from the germline V gene. CDR3 sequence reads: CASSLTRGRAFF. CDR3 coding DNA: TGTGCCAGCAGCTTGACTAGGGGGCGAGCTTTCTTT. The variable domain in full, completed from reference TRBV11-3 and TRBJ1-1, reads EAGVVQSPRYKIIEKKQPVAFWCNPISGHNTLYWYLQNLGQGPELLIRYENEEAVDDSQLPKDRFSAERLKGVDSTLKIQPAELGDSAVYLCASSLTRGRAFFGQGTRLTVV.

The V and J genes are TRBV27 and TRBJ2-3, with 7 bases matching TRBD2. This CDR3 region has 15 residues. J lost 4 bases, V lost 3 bases, and 7 bases had no gene match. Germline V lookup: CDR1 MNHEY, CDR2 SMNVEV (reference sequence). The CDR3 sequence is CASSFGGRVPDTQYF. The CDR3, as DNA: TGTGCCAGCAGTTTTGGGGGGAGGGTACCAGATACGCAGTATTTT.

V usage is TRBV24-1 and J usage is TRBJ1-2; TRBD1 is a possible D gene (5 bases). Germline values: CDR1 KGHDR, CDR2 SFDVKD. The CDR3 spans 13 residues. V was shortened by 12 bases and J by 1 base, with 14 bases between the two germline ends. The CDR3 sequence: CAVGGGRNYGYTF. In DNA, the CDR3 is TGTGCCGTCGGGGGAGGACGTAACTATGGCTACACCTTC.

This chain uses TRBV30 with TRBJ1-1, with a possible D match to TRBD1 (5 bases). V was shortened by 5 bases and J by 1 base, with 11 bases between the two germline ends. This CDR3 is 13 amino acids long. Germline-derived CDR1 and CDR2 are GTSNPN and SVGIG (reference sequence). CDR3 protein: CAWAQGANTEAFF. The CDR3 DNA sequence: TGTGCCTGGGCCCAGGGCGCGAACACTGAAGCTTTCTTT. Full variable domain (missing parts from reference TRBV30 and TRBJ1-1): SQTIHQWPATLVQPVGSPLSLECTVEGTSNPNLYWYRQAAGRGLQLLFYSVGIGQISSEVPQNLSASRPQDRQFILSSKKLLLSDSGFYLCAWAQGANTEAFFGQGTRLTVV.

This rearrangement joins TRBV11-2 to TRBJ2-7; D is perhaps TRBD1 (6 bases). V lost 1 base and J 2 bases, leaving 12 bases between the germline ends. Germline CDR1 is SGHAT and CDR2 is FQNNGV. The CDR3 spans 15 residues. DNA for the CDR3: TGTGCCAGCAGCTTAGGGGGCCAGGGGACCTACGAGCAGTACTTC. Protein product: CASSLGGQGTYEQYF.

The V and J genes are TRBV5-6 and TRBJ2-3; 7 bases match TRBD1. Germline V gene data show CDR1 as SGHDT and CDR2 as YYEEEE. V lost 4 bases, J lost 2 bases, and 10 bases stayed unmatched. This CDR3 has 16 amino acids. The CDR3 sequence: CASSTGTAGSTDTQYF. DNA of the CDR3: TGTGCCAGCAGCACCGGGACAGCTGGGTCCACAGATACGCAGTATTTT.

This sequence joins TRBV5-4 and TRBJ2-7; 9 nucleotides match TRBD2. Germline lookup yields CDR1 SGHNT and CDR2 YYREEE (reference sequence). CDR3 length: 16 amino acids. J was trimmed by 4 bases and V by 0 bases; bases with no gene match: 8. CDR3 amino acids: CASSLAQVAGDYEQYF. In nucleotides, the CDR3 is TGTGCCAGCAGCTTGGCCCAGGTAGCGGGGGATTACGAGCAGTACTTC.

The chain joins TRBV5-1 to TRBJ2-7, with TRBD1 as a possible D gene (5 bases). CDR1 is SGHRS and CDR2 is YFSETQ in the germline V gene. The CDR3 is made up of 12 amino acids. The ends were cut back, 4 bases at V and 6 bases at J, with 11 bases in the middle. CDR3 DNA sequence: TGCGCCAGCAGCCATCGGACATCCGAGCAGTACTTC. This gives the protein CASSHRTSEQYF. Full variable domain (rest looked up from reference TRBV5-1 and TRBJ2-7): KAGVTQTPRYLIKTRGQQVTLSCSPISGHRSVSWYQQTPGQGLQFLFEYFSETQRNKGNFPGRFSGRQFSNSRSEMNVSTLELGDSALYLCASSHRTSEQYFGPGTRLTVT.

In this sample, this clone turned up a few times. V usage is TRBV6-2 or TRBV6-3 and J usage is TRBJ1-2, with 7 bases fitting TRBD1. The V gene end was trimmed by 0 bases and the J gene end by 7 bases; junction bases not matched to a gene: 5. The CDR3 has 14 residues. Germline loops: CDR1 MNHEY, CDR2 SVGEGT. This CDR3 is CASSYSGTDFGYTF. In DNA, the CDR3 is TGTGCCAGCAGTTACTCAGGGACAGACTTTGGCTACACCTTC.

V usage is TRBV11-2 and J usage is TRBJ2-2; 7 bases agree with TRBD2. The J segment lost 6 bases and the V segment lost 5 bases, leaving 9 bases of the junction unmatched. The CDR3 has 15 residues. Germline CDR1 and CDR2: SGHAT and FQNNGV. The DNA for the CDR3 is TGTGCCAGCAGCCCCTCGGGGGGTATATCCGGGGAGCTGTTTTTT. This codes for CASSPSGGISGELFF. Full variable domain (remainder filled in from reference TRBV11-2 and TRBJ2-2): EAGVAQSPRYKIIEKRQSVAFWCNPISGHATLYWYQQILGQGPKLLIQFQNNGVVDDSQLPKDRFSAERLKGVDSTLKIQPAKLEDSAVYLCASSPSGGISGELFFGEGSRLTVL.